This TCR beta chain stems from a study of prognosis after radiotherapy for stage I lung cancer. Across the study: Radiotherapy was followed by distant metastases in several patients, which appeared at a median of 7 months; roughly 16 patients showed no significant progression. Study-wide findings and caveats: Shannon entropy after stereotactic body radiation therapy was lower in patients who developed distant metastases.

Multiplex PCR, run in two rounds, amplified TCR beta CDR3 from genomic DNA. Gene-specific primers for each TRBV and TRBJ gene drove first-round PCR. TCRdb passed the multiplex PCR reads through MiXCR, listing each CDR3 protein once. The data show under 25,000 distinct CDR3 sequences, roughly 53% seen once. CDR3 length equals 16 residues. Germline-derived CDR1 and CDR2 are LNHDA and SQIVND (reference sequence). Comment on this clonotype: Its antigen remains unidentified. Mismatch with germline at one junction end may stem from a read error.

This chain uses TRBV19 with TRBJ2-3; D is perhaps TRBD2 (6 bases). The material was PBMCs, obtained before or after stereotactic body radiation therapy (not recorded which). The TCR was taken from a donor over 45 with non-small cell lung cancer. The chain's CDR3 is CASSRKRAASTYTQYF. The CDR3 DNA sequence: TGTGCCAGTAGTAGAAAGCGGGCGGCTAGCACATATACGCAGTATTTT.